This T cell receptor beta chain was obtained from a study of blood T cell repertoires in COVID-19. Study overall: COVID-19 samples collected from the United States, Italy and Spain covered acute and convalescent phases. From T cells, B-cell-depleted T cells, or PBMCs came the material, which was cDNA or gDNA.

The cohort comprised adults aged about 18 to 100 years residing in approximately 22 US areas. Before being deemed recovered, Cohort 3 donors had two negative PCRs, clearance, or symptom resolution. Assay: immunoSEQ multiplex PCR; the TCRdb copy retains only in-frame clones and omits some. The sample shows 250,000 to 350,000 clones, less than 90% of them seen only once. V was pared by 0 bases and J by 3 bases, with 7 bases of the junction left unmatched. The CDR3 length is 16 residues. Germline V gives CDR1 MNHNY, CDR2 SVGAGI (reference sequence). This receptor was taken from a woman in her forties or fifties who had recovered from COVID-19. The sequenced sample was PBMCs or T cells enriched from blood (not recorded which). The chain links TRBV6-6 to TRBJ1-2, with TRBD1 matching over 7 bases. This chain's CDR3 is CASSYSRGGEDYGYTF. The DNA for the CDR3 is TGTGCCAGCAGTTACTCTCGAGGGGGCGAAGACTATGGCTACACCTTC.